The entry that follows covers one T cell receptor beta chain sequence. The sample is drawn from a study of shared clonotypes between healthy human individuals. The wider study: The people who gave samples were two women and a few men aged 18 to 49.

Sequenced by immunoSEQ multiplex PCR; TCRdb stores in-frame clones only, minus some. The sample holds nearly 2 million clones, roughly 94% seen once. CD8 cells regarded as naive lacked CD45RO, were positively chosen for CCR7, and omitted terminally differentiated effector memory CD45RA+ cells. Donors comprised healthy HIV-negative adults lacking recent acute infections or vaccinations. The germline gives CDR1 SGHDT, CDR2 YYEEEE. Trimming took 5 bases from V and 1 from J, leaving 13 bases between them. The CDR3 has 14 residues. Sequencing was carried out using naive CD8+ T cells sorted from blood. This receptor was identified in a man between 18 and 35 years old in good health. The chain uses TRBV5-6 and TRBJ2-7; perhaps D is TRBD1 or TRBD2 (5 bases each). The CDR3: CASRTGTDSYEQYF. For the CDR3, the DNA is TGTGCCAGCAGAACCGGGACGGATTCCTACGAGCAGTACTTC.